The 5 T cell receptor beta chains below were found in one sample sequenced in a study of cytomegalovirus exposure and HLA in healthy donors. Profiling relied on immunoSEQ multiplex PCR, and the TCRdb table lists in-frame clones only, not all of them. The sample comprises approximately 120,000 clones, about 90% of which are singletons, and approximately 2.3% rests with the top ten. Material for sequencing was PBMCs. These receptors were collected from a woman in her late teens or twenties in good health and CMV-seronegative.

J is TRBJ1-1 and V is TRBV28; possibly TRBD1 for D (6 bases). Germline CDR1 reads MDHEN; CDR2 reads SYDVKM. V lost 6 bases, J lost 6 bases, and 11 bases lay in between. The CDR3 sequence is 12 residues long. The CDR3 DNA follows: TGTGCCAGCAGACCTCCAGGGGCTGAAGCTTTCTTT. Translating gives CASRPPGAEAFF.

This chain joins TRBV11-1 and TRBJ2-7; 8 positions match TRBD2. Germline assignment: CDR1 SGHAT and CDR2 FQDESV (reference sequence). The CDR3 totals 14 residues. Germline trimming cut 5 bases from V and 4 bases from J; bases unmatched to any gene: 7. The CDR3 here is CASSRRGGWYEQYF. As DNA, the CDR3 is TGTGCCAGCAGCAGACGCGGGGGGTGGTACGAGCAGTACTTC.

The rearrangement links TRBV7-8 to TRBJ1-5; D not certain. This CDR3 is 13 amino acids long. Germline V gives CDR1 SGHVS, CDR2 FQNEAQ. The ends were cut back, 5 bases at V and 4 bases at J, with 9 bases in the middle. The CDR3 here is CASSEEGNQPQHF. The CDR3 coding sequence is TGTGCCAGCAGCGAGGAGGGTAATCAGCCCCAGCATTTT.

The rearrangement uses TRBV7-9 and TRBJ2-7; 7 bases align to TRBD2. The J segment lost 5 bases and the V segment lost 1 base, leaving 2 bases of the junction unmatched. The germline gives CDR1 SEHNR, CDR2 FQNEAQ (reference sequence). The length of the CDR3 is 13 residues. In DNA form, the CDR3 reads TGTGCCAGCAGCTTAGGGGGAGGGAACGAGCAGTACTTC. Translated: CASSLGGGNEQYF.

The chain combines TRBV5-5 with TRBJ1-6; D remains ambiguous. The V gene lost 1 base and the J gene lost 10 bases, with 21 bases spanning the gap. The CDR3 covers 17 residues. The germline CDR1 and CDR2 sequences are SGHKS and YYEKEE (reference sequence). The CDR3 protein is CASSLSRAVQLASPLHF. CDR3 DNA: TGTGCCAGCAGCTTGTCCCGGGCCGTTCAGTTAGCGTCACCCCTCCACTTT.